The 24 T cell receptor beta chains below all came from one sample that was sequenced in a study of cytomegalovirus exposure and HLA in healthy donors (dated by TCRdb to 2017 to 2019). Library preparation used the immunoSEQ multiplex PCR assay. For the multiplex PCR, a mixture combining 60 forward primers for TCR Vbeta segments and 13 reverse primers for TCR Jbeta segments was used. The immuneACCESS repertoire file appears here via TCRdb, limited to in-frame rearrangements. These files lack a portion of the clones; in checked studies, under half of the deficit traces to unresolved V genes, and the cause of the others is not known. Across this sample there are roughly 120,000 clones, with roughly two thirds seen only once. Clones ranked in the top ten supply about 1.5% of the sample. The sequencing sample was made of PBMCs. Source of these receptors: a man younger than 40 in good health and CMV-seropositive.

This chain links TRBV11-2 with TRBJ2-7, with D perhaps TRBD1 (5 bases). V was shortened by 1 base and J by 6 bases, with 13 bases between the two germline ends. CDR1 SGHAT and CDR2 FQNNGV come from the germline V gene. This CDR3 is 14 amino acids long. CDR3 bases: TGTGCCAGCAGCTTAGTACCAGGGCTGGTCGAGCAGTACTTC. It encodes CASSLVPGLVEQYF.

This sequence joins TRBV7-3 and TRBJ1-1; D remains ambiguous. Germline CDR1 is SGHTA and CDR2 is FQGTGA. Trimming took 2 bases from V and 3 from J, leaving 7 bases between them. CDR3 length: 13 amino acids. The CDR3 nucleotides are TGTGCCAGCAGCTTACGCCGGGACACTGAAGCTTTCTTT. Its translation: CASSLRRDTEAFF.

This chain uses TRBV5-1 with TRBJ2-2, with D unresolved. CDR1 is SGHRS and CDR2 is YFSETQ in the germline V gene. This CDR3 spans 14 amino acids. V was trimmed by 7 bases and J by 5 bases, leaving 15 bases between them. The CDR3 reads CASRLSGHTGELFF. CDR3 nucleotides: TGCGCCAGCCGACTCTCCGGCCATACCGGGGAGCTGTTTTTT.

This chain links TRBV28 with TRBJ1-4, with D perhaps TRBD1 (6 bases). Per germline, CDR1 MDHEN and CDR2 SYDVKM. This CDR3 is 12 amino acids long. The V end lost 2 bases, the J end lost 11 bases, and 9 bases lay between the germline ends. The CDR3 is CASSLAGAKLFF. The CDR3 DNA reads as TGTGCCAGCAGTTTAGCAGGGGCTAAACTGTTTTTT.

V usage is TRBV6-4 and J usage is TRBJ2-5, with D maybe TRBD1 (6 bases). Germline CDR1 is MRHNA and CDR2 is SNTAGT. Trimming pared 0 bases from V and 5 bases from J, leaving 13 bases between. CDR3 length: 15 amino acids. The CDR3 coding sequence is TGTGCCAGCAGTGACTCGAAACAGGGCCGGGAGACCCAGTACTTC. Translation: CASSDSKQGRETQYF.

The V and J genes are TRBV28 and TRBJ1-4, with TRBD1 matching 8 bases. Germline V gives CDR1 MDHEN, CDR2 SYDVKM. V shed 0 bases and J 5 bases; nucleotides not matched to a gene: 2. This CDR3 has 15 amino acids. The CDR3 DNA sequence: TGTGCCAGCAGTTTATGGGCAGGGGGCAATGAAAAACTGTTTTTT. It translates to CASSLWAGGNEKLFF.

The J gene is TRBJ1-1, the V gene TRBV9, with D possibly matching TRBD1 (5 bases). The CDR3 extends over 14 amino acids. Germline V gene data show CDR1 as SGDLS and CDR2 as YYNGEE. V lost 6 bases, J lost 1 base, and 13 bases lay in between. The CDR3 bases are TGTGCCAGCACTCGTGGCCAGGGGAACACTGAAGCTTTCTTT. Translated, it gives CASTRGQGNTEAFF.

The chain combines TRBV7-3 with TRBJ2-5; TRBD2 matches 8 bases. The V gene end was trimmed by 5 bases and the J gene end by 4 bases; junction bases not matched to a gene: 6. The CDR3 covers 14 residues. Germline values: CDR1 SGHTA, CDR2 FQGTGA. CDR3 amino acids: CASSPGLAGETQYF. CDR3 DNA sequence: TGTGCCAGCAGCCCAGGACTAGCCGGAGAGACCCAGTACTTC.

The V call is TRBV7-2, the J call TRBJ1-3; D ambiguous. The CDR3 is 13 residues long. Germline V gene lookup returns CDR1 SGHTA and CDR2 FQGNSA. Trimming removed 5 bases from V and 2 bases from J, with 7 bases in between. The CDR3 loop reads CASSPLAGNTIYF. CDR3 nucleotide sequence: TGTGCCAGCAGCCCCCTCGCTGGAAACACCATATATTTT.

In this sample, this clone turned up a few times. The rearrangement uses TRBV5-5 and TRBJ1-2; D is perhaps TRBD1 (5 bases). Looked up from germline, CDR1 is SGHKS and CDR2 is YYEKEE (reference sequence). V lost 2 bases to trimming and J lost 2 bases, with 10 bases between them. CDR3 size: 14 residues. The CDR3 region has the DNA TGTGCCAGCAGCTTCATATCAGGGAACTATGGCTACACCTTC. Its translation: CASSFISGNYGYTF.

There are a few counts of this clone. The J gene is TRBJ2-5, the V gene TRBV5-8, with 8 bases fitting TRBD1. CDR1 and CDR2 from the germline V gene are SGHTS and YDEGEE. V gave up 0 bases and J gave up 2 bases; unmatched junction bases: 3. The CDR3 runs 15 residues. The CDR3: CASSLDRTGQETQYF. Written as DNA, the CDR3 is TGTGCCAGCAGCTTGGATAGGACAGGGCAAGAGACCCAGTACTTC.

The genes are TRBV30 and TRBJ1-4, with 9 bases aligning to TRBD1. Germline assignment: CDR1 GTSNPN and CDR2 SVGIG (reference sequence). The CDR3 consists of 14 residues. V shed 2 bases and J 7 bases; nucleotides not matched to a gene: 5. The CDR3 is CAWSRDRVGEKLFF. CDR3 nucleotide sequence: TGTGCCTGGAGTCGGGACAGGGTCGGTGAAAAACTGTTTTTT.

The chain recombines TRBV29-1 with TRBJ1-4; the D gene is possibly TRBD1 (6 bases). This CDR3 region has 12 residues. Looked up from germline, CDR1 is SQVTM and CDR2 is ANQGSEA. V was shortened by 7 bases and J by 4 bases, with 10 bases between the two germline ends. CDR3 loop: CSGLDSNEKLFF. Here the CDR3 DNA reads TGCAGCGGGTTGGACAGTAATGAAAAACTGTTTTTT.

The rearrangement links TRBV19 to TRBJ1-5; maybe TRBD1 (5 bases). This CDR3 contains 17 residues. The V gene lost 2 bases and the J gene lost 5 bases, with 19 bases spanning the gap. The germline gives CDR1 LNHDA, CDR2 SQIVND (reference sequence). The CDR3, as DNA: TGTGCCAGTAGTATAAGGAGCCTGTCGGGGGACCATCAGCCCCAGCATTTT. Translation gives CASSIRSLSGDHQPQHF.

This chain uses TRBV5-1 with TRBJ2-1; the D gene is possibly TRBD2 (5 bases). Looked up from germline, CDR1 is SGHRS and CDR2 is YFSETQ. The CDR3 is 15 residues long. Deletions cut 4 bases from V and 7 bases from J, with 18 bases between. CDR3 DNA: TGCGCCAGCAGCCGCGGGTCTTTTGACCGGAATGAGCAGTTCTTC. This encodes CASSRGSFDRNEQFF. The full variable domain, rest sourced from reference TRBV5-1 and TRBJ2-1, is KAGVTQTPRYLIKTRGQQVTLSCSPISGHRSVSWYQQTPGQGLQFLFEYFSETQRNKGNFPGRFSGRQFSNSRSEMNVSTLELGDSALYLCASSRGSFDRNEQFFGPGTRLTVL.

This clone was observed a few times. This chain links TRBV7-3 with TRBJ2-5, with a weak D call TRBD2 (6 bases). V was pared by 3 bases and J by 0 bases, with 11 bases between. Germline CDR1 reads SGHTA; CDR2 reads FQGTGA. The CDR3 totals 15 residues. The CDR3, as DNA: TGTGCCAGCAGCTTTGGGAGGTCTTACCAAGAGACCCAGTACTTC. It yields the protein CASSFGRSYQETQYF.

This clone was seen a handful of times. The V call is TRBV5-1, the J call TRBJ2-5, with 10 nucleotides matching TRBD1. Germline CDR1 SGHRS, CDR2 YFSETQ. The CDR3 spans 14 residues. V lost 4 bases and J lost 4; bases outside the gene matches: 4. For the CDR3, the DNA is TGCGCCAGCAGCGACAGGGGGCGAGGAGAGACCCAGTACTTC. It is translated as CASSDRGRGETQYF.

This chain connects TRBV9 to TRBJ2-1; 8 bases are a match to TRBD2. CDR1 and CDR2 from the germline V gene are SGDLS and YYNGEE. The CDR3 extends over 17 amino acids. J lost 0 bases, V lost 0 bases, and 5 bases had no gene match. The CDR3 coding sequence is TGTGCCAGCAGCGTAGGATTAGCGGGGAGCTCCTACAATGAGCAGTTCTTC. It encodes CASSVGLAGSSYNEQFF.

The J gene is TRBJ2-7, the V gene TRBV6-5; 13 nucleotides match TRBD2. Per the germline V gene, CDR1 is MNHEY and CDR2 is SVGAGI. The CDR3 runs to 15 residues. Trimming took 6 bases from V and 4 from J; bases not matched to a gene: 6. The CDR3 spells CASSRTSGSAYEQYF. In DNA form, the CDR3 reads TGTGCCAGCAGCCGGACTAGCGGGAGTGCATACGAGCAGTACTTC.

This clone has more than one count but fewer than ten. The chain recombines TRBV9 with TRBJ2-5, with D hard to call. Looked up from germline, CDR1 is SGDLS and CDR2 is YYNGEE. There are 12 residues in the CDR3. The V end was cut by 3 bases, the J end by 2 bases, with 5 bases between. The CDR3 sequence: CASSDNQETQYF. The CDR3, as DNA: TGTGCCAGCAGCGACAATCAAGAGACCCAGTACTTC.

The chain has TRBV25-1 and TRBJ1-1; possible D gene TRBD1, 5 bases. The V gene lost 6 bases and the J gene lost 3 bases, with 11 bases spanning the gap. This CDR3 has 13 residues. The germline V gene encodes CDR1 MGHDK and CDR2 SYGVNS. CDR3 sequence: CASREGPYTEAFF. As DNA, the CDR3 is TGTGCCAGCAGGGAGGGACCCTACACTGAAGCTTTCTTT.

CDR3 sequence (DNA): TGTGCCACCAGCCCCAGGGCGGGAGCTGCAGATACGCAGTATTTT. Its translation: CATSPRAGAADTQYF. The chain employs TRBV15 and TRBJ2-3; TRBD2 aligns across 7 bases. Germline-derived CDR1 and CDR2 are LNHNV and YYDKDF (reference sequence). The J segment lost 4 bases and the V segment lost 5 bases, leaving 9 bases of the junction unmatched. The CDR3 sequence is 15 residues long.

Worth noting for this clone: The same CDR3 also results from other DNA sequences found in this sample. The chain joins TRBV27 to TRBJ2-3, with 7 nucleotides matching TRBD2. Trimming took 3 bases from V and 9 from J; bases not matched to a gene: 3. Per germline, CDR1 MNHEY and CDR2 SMNVEV (reference sequence). The CDR3 consists of 12 residues. CDR3 DNA: TGTGCCAGCAGTTTGGGGGAGGGGACGCAGTATTTT. Its translation is CASSLGEGTQYF.

This sequence joins TRBV6-5 and TRBJ2-5, with D hard to call. Trimming cost V 5 bases and J 5 bases, with 12 bases left between them. This CDR3 comprises 13 residues. CDR1 is MNHEY, CDR2 SVGAGI, per germline. In nucleotides, the CDR3 is TGTGCCAGCAGTGGCCCACCGAGGGAGACCCAGTACTTC. It codes for CASSGPPRETQYF.